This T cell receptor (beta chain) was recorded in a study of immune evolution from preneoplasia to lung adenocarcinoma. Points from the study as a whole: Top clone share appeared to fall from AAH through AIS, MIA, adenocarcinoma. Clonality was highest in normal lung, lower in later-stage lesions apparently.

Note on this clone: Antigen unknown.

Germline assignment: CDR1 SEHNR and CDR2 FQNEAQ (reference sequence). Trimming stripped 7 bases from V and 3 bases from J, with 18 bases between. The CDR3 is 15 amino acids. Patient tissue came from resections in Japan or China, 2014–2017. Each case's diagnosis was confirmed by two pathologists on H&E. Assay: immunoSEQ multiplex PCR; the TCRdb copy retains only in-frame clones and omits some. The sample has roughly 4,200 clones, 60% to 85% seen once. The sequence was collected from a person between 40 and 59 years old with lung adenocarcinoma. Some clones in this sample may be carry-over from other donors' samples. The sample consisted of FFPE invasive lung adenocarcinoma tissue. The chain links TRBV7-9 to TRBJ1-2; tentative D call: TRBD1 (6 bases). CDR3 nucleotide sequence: TGTGCCAGCACTCTCGGGGGGGGCGCACACTATGGCTACACCTTC. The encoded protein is CASTLGGGAHYGYTF.